What follows describes a single T cell receptor beta chain. The antigen remains undetermined. The J segment lost 7 bases and the V segment lost 2 bases, leaving 5 bases of the junction unmatched. The CDR3 contains 14 residues. The germline V gene encodes CDR1 KGHDR and CDR2 SFDVKD. This sample was included in a study of blood T cells in healthy people across ages. Study-level points and caveats: Diversity estimated from one million T cells was considered an underestimate. Percentage of naive T cells showed a strong correlation with TCR beta diversity.

For the second PCR, which ran for about 7 to 11 cycles, a sample-barcoded 5' primer and a J-beta primer mix were used. The authors tagged each cDNA molecule using a template-switch adaptor with 12 random nucleotides. TCRdb passed the 5' RACE reads through MiXCR, listing each CDR3 protein once. The profile shows 980,000 or so distinct CDR3 sequences, around 48% of them singletons. This sequence joins TRBV24-1 and TRBJ2-5; 8 bases fit TRBD1. This sequence originates from a man aged 30 to 45 in good health. Input material: blood. The CDR3 nucleotides read TGTGCCACCAGTGATTCGACAGGGGTGGTGACCCAGTACTTC. The encoded protein is CATSDSTGVVTQYF.